This T cell receptor beta chain was captured in a study of blood T cells in healthy people across ages. Findings and caveats of the study: No one knew whether donors had CMV, which possibly confounded expanded clonotype changes.

Sample-barcoded 5' priming and a J-beta primer mix drove a second PCR of 7 to 11 cycles. TCRdb fed the 5' RACE reads into MiXCR, producing one record per CDR3 protein. The table records about 670,000 distinct CDR3 sequences, approximately 52% of them present only once. Trimming cost V 3 bases and J 2 bases, with 10 bases left between them. This CDR3 spans 14 amino acids. On this clonotype: Its antigen is not identified.

Material: blood. V is TRBV12-3 or TRBV12-4 and J is TRBJ1-2; D not certain. This clonotype was sampled from a woman older than 75 in good health. CDR3: CASSFGRQNYGYTF. CDR3 coding DNA: TGTGCCAGCAGTTTCGGCAGGCAAAACTATGGCTACACCTTC.